This T cell receptor (beta chain) derives from a study of blood T cell repertoires in COVID-19. Profiling relied on immunoSEQ multiplex PCR, and the TCRdb table lists in-frame clones only, not all of them. The data contain about 220,000 clones, roughly 80% of them seen just once; the ten biggest clones take up approximately 5%. The CDR3 spans 14 residues. Germline V CDR1 and CDR2: KGHDR, SFDVKD. V was clipped by 1 base and J by 6 bases; unmatched bases: 2. Sequenced input: peripheral blood. This clonotype was sampled from a woman in her 70s with COVID-19, enrolled during active disease. This chain connects TRBV24-1 to TRBJ2-1, with 7 positions matching TRBD1. The CDR3 DNA is TGTGCCACCAGTGATTTCCGGGACAGCAATGAGCAGTTCTTC. It encodes CATSDFRDSNEQFF.